Following are 6 T cell receptor beta chains from one sample sequenced in a study of tumor-infiltrating lymphocytes in primary liver carcinoma. The study co-extracted DNA and RNA from 20-30 mg of unsorted bulk tissue. TCR beta cDNA was prepared out of approximately 500 ng total RNA by means of a constant-region primer. Libraries of TCR beta came from three nested multiplex PCR rounds with slightly modified ARM-PCR. TRBV1-TRBV30 forward primers and a C-beta reverse primer were used in the first two PCR rounds, which each ran for about 9 cycles. In TCRdb, the multiplex PCR reads were re-called with MiXCR into one record per CDR3 protein. The data show about 70,000 distinct CDR3 sequences, 55% to 75% seen once. The specimen was liver tumor tissue from sampling region 4. Subset reported: tumor region T4, right-lateral pole. The receptor set was obtained from a man between 40 and 49 years old with primary liver carcinoma and hepatitis B virus infection.

The chain recombines TRBV12-3 or TRBV12-4 with TRBJ1-2, with TRBD1 as a possible D gene (5 bases). The V gene lost 3 bases and the J gene lost 11 bases, with 16 bases spanning the gap. The CDR3 is made up of 13 amino acids. CDR3 sequence (DNA): TGTGCCAGCAGTTTGGGACTTCACTCTGGTTACACCTTC. Its protein product is CASSLGLHSGYTF.

A note on this clonotype: One end of the junction does not line up with germline, which may come from a read error. V gene TRBV6-6 combines with J gene TRBJ2-3; D might be TRBD2 (6 bases). Per the germline V gene, CDR1 is MNHNY and CDR2 is SVGAGI (reference sequence). The CDR3 loop spans 16 amino acids. This CDR3 is CATSLFLGRGTDTQYF. The CDR3 DNA reads as TGTGCCACCAGTCTCTTTTTGGGACGGGGGACAGATACGCAGTATTTT.

Turning to this clonotype: A read error may account for a junction end that differs from germline. The J gene is TRBJ2-7, the V gene TRBV4-1; maybe TRBD1 (5 bases). CDR3 size: 15 residues. Looked up from germline, CDR1 is MGHRA and CDR2 is YSYEKL. The CDR3 bases are TGCGCCAACAGCCAAGGGGTCGTCAGCTCCTACGAGCAATACTTC. Translating gives CANSQGVVSSYEQYF.

This clonotype was detected many times. This chain connects TRBV7-9 to TRBJ1-1, with no clear D. The CDR3 covers 13 residues. Germline V gene sequence: CDR1 SEHNR, CDR2 FQNEAQ (reference sequence). V was trimmed by 1 base and J by 8 bases, leaving 11 bases between them. CDR3 loop: CASSLGQSIEAFF. The CDR3 nucleotides read TGTGCCAGCAGCTTAGGGCAGAGTATAGAAGCTTTCTTT.

Of note for this clonotype: A read error is likely, as this CDR3 ends without the conserved phenylalanine or tryptophan. The rearrangement uses TRBV6-5 and TRBJ1-6; 10 bases fit TRBD1. CDR3 length equals 15 residues. Germline V gene lookup returns CDR1 MNHEY and CDR2 SVGAGI. DNA for the CDR3: TGTGCTAGCAGTCAACGGACAGGGGGAAATTCACCCCTCCACTCT. It encodes CASSQRTGGNSPLHS.

As to this clonotype: It may be a read error: a sequence one base away is much more abundant. V gene TRBV7-3 combines with J gene TRBJ1-1; D is uncertain. CDR1 is SGHTA and CDR2 is FQGTGA in the germline V gene. CDR3 length: 13 residues. The DNA of the CDR3 is TGTGCCAGCAGCTTAGAAATGAACACTGAAGCTCTCTTT. Translating it yields CASSLEMNTEALF.